The source of this T cell receptor beta chain is a study of blood T cell repertoires in COVID-19. Turning to the study itself: The study drew acute and convalescent COVID-19 samples from the United States, Italy and Spain. The analysed material was cDNA or gDNA that came from T cells, B-cell-depleted T cells, or PBMCs.

The protocol was immunoSEQ multiplex PCR, while the TCRdb copy is restricted to in-frame clones and leaves out a portion. The repertoire holds roughly 260,000 clones, with over 80% as singletons. V lost 7 bases and J lost 7, with 17 bases in between. This CDR3 spans 15 amino acids. Germline CDR1 is SGHVS and CDR2 is FQNEAQ. Material for sequencing was peripheral blood. V gene TRBV7-8 combines with J gene TRBJ1-6, with D perhaps TRBD1 (6 bases). The sequence was obtained from a woman between 40 and 55 years old with acute or convalescent COVID-19. CDR3 sequence: CASTQTGARNSPLHF. The CDR3 DNA is TGTGCCAGCACCCAGACAGGCGCTCGAAATTCACCCCTCCACTTT.